These T cell receptor beta chains were read from a single sample in a study of shared clonotypes between healthy human individuals. Sequencing used immunoSEQ multiplex PCR; TCRdb keeps in-frame clones, though not all of them. The sample shows some 510,000 clones, around 74% of them seen only once. Sequenced sample: PBMCs. The source of these receptors is a woman aged 40-49 years in good health. Some clones in this sample may be carry-over from other donors' samples. The CDR3 runs from the conserved cysteine through the conserved F or W. A D gene is named only where the DNA matches it firmly. Some rows have no size entry. The others give once, few or many, or a class for an expanded clone.

d_gene	v_gene	j_gene	abundance	len	CDR3aa	CDR3nt
NA	TRBV9	TRBJ2-1	NA	13	CASSDRANNEQFF	TGTGCCAGCAGCGACCGGGCAAACAATGAGCAGTTCTTC
TRBD2	TRBV30	TRBJ2-1	NA	15	CAWRERGSSYNEQFF	TGTGCCTGGAGGGAACGCGGGAGCTCCTACAATGAGCAGTTCTTC
TRBD1	TRBV7-3	TRBJ2-2	NA	17	CASSSPDRVANTGELFF	TGTGCCAGCAGCTCCCCGGACAGGGTCGCGAACACCGGGGAGCTGTTTTTT
TRBD1	TRBV5-3	TRBJ2-5	NA	15	CARSFGTGGGETQYF	TGTGCCAGAAGCTTTGGGACAGGGGGCGGGGAGACCCAGTACTTC
NA	TRBV4-2	TRBJ1-1	NA	16	CASSQEGLGPGTEAFF	TGTGCCAGCAGCCAAGAAGGTCTCGGTCCCGGCACTGAAGCTTTCTTT
NA	TRBV27	TRBJ2-1	NA	18	CASSLWVTRKQASDEQFF	TGTGCCAGCAGTTTATGGGTGACAAGGAAACAGGCCAGCGATGAGCAGTTCTTC
TRBD2	TRBV9	TRBJ2-2	few	18	CASSSGLAGSANTGELFF	TGTGCCAGCAGCTCCGGACTAGCGGGATCCGCGAACACCGGGGAGCTGTTTTTT
NA	TRBV5-1	TRBJ2-3	NA	15	CASSLEVGLTDTQYF	TGCGCCAGCAGCTTGGAGGTGGGACTCACAGATACGCAGTATTTT
NA	TRBV19	TRBJ2-3	NA	11	CASRSTDTQYF	TGTGCCAGTAGATCCACAGATACGCAGTATTTT
TRBD2	TRBV5-1	TRBJ2-3	NA	16	CASSPRLAGDTDTQYF	TGCGCCAGCAGCCCCCGACTAGCGGGAGACACAGATACGCAGTATTTT
TRBD2	TRBV2	TRBJ2-1	NA	13	CASSPGLVNEQFF	TGTGCCAGCAGTCCCGGACTAGTCAATGAGCAGTTCTTC
TRBD2	TRBV5-8	TRBJ2-3	few	16	CASSLGAGGFTDTQYF	TGTGCCAGCAGCTTGGGGGCGGGAGGATTCACAGATACGCAGTATTTT
NA	TRBV5-1	TRBJ1-1	NA	13	CASSLTGSTEAFF	TGCGCCAGCAGCTTGACAGGGAGTACTGAAGCTTTCTTT
TRBD1	TRBV14	TRBJ2-1	NA	16	CASSTLFRDSYNEQFF	TGTGCCAGCAGCACGCTCTTCCGGGACAGTTACAATGAGCAGTTCTTC
TRBD2	TRBV7-9	TRBJ2-3	many	17	CASSLAASGDIADTQYF	TGTGCCAGCAGCTTAGCGGCCAGCGGGGATATAGCAGATACGCAGTATTTT
NA	TRBV6-7	TRBJ2-2	NA	17	CASSYPLLAPNTGELFF	TGTGCCAGCAGTTACCCCCTCCTAGCGCCGAACACCGGGGAGCTGTTTTTT
NA	TRBV4-1	TRBJ1-1	once	13	CASSQEEYTEAFF	TGCGCCAGCAGCCAAGAAGAGTACACTGAAGCTTTCTTT
NA	TRBV28	TRBJ2-5	NA	17	CASSLTGSGPYQETQYF	TGTGCCAGCAGTTTAACAGGGAGCGGCCCGTACCAAGAGACCCAGTACTTC
NA	TRBV10-1	TRBJ1-5	NA	17	CASSGGPGQSGNQPQHF	TGCGCCAGCAGTGGGGGACCAGGACAGTCGGGCAATCAGCCCCAGCATTTT
TRBD2	TRBV11-2	TRBJ2-7	NA	14	CASSSGTSGYEQYF	TGTGCCAGCAGCTCGGGGACTAGCGGGTACGAGCAGTACTTC
NA	TRBV28	TRBJ2-2	once	13	CASSFRVDGELFF	TGTGCCAGCAGTTTCAGGGTCGACGGGGAGCTGTTTTTT
TRBD1	TRBV5-1	TRBJ1-2	NA	16	CASSFIPGQGLNGYTF	TGCGCCAGCAGCTTTATCCCGGGACAGGGACTCAATGGCTACACCTTC
TRBD2	TRBV2	TRBJ2-7	NA	15	CASKMGLAGPYEQYF	TGTGCCAGCAAGATGGGACTAGCGGGACCCTACGAGCAGTACTTC
TRBD1	TRBV19	TRBJ2-7	NA	14	CASSDRQGAYEQYF	TGTGCCAGTAGTGATCGACAGGGAGCTTACGAGCAGTACTTC
NA	TRBV28	TRBJ2-1	once	12	CASSLLLGEQFF	TGTGCCAGCAGTTTACTTTTGGGTGAGCAGTTCTTC
TRBD1	TRBV5-1	TRBJ2-3	NA	17	CASSLGTGGLRTDTQYF	TGCGCCAGCAGCTTGGGTACAGGGGGGTTAAGAACAGATACGCAGTATTTT
TRBD2	TRBV4-2	TRBJ2-7	NA	13	CASSQEGGYEQYF	TGTGCCAGCAGCCAAGAGGGAGGGTACGAGCAGTACTTC
NA	TRBV27	TRBJ1-2	NA	13	CASSLFWNYGYTF	TGTGCCAGCAGTTTATTCTGGAACTATGGCTACACCTTC
TRBD1	TRBV5-4	TRBJ1-1	NA	13	CASSQTGTVEAFF	TGTGCCAGCAGTCAAACCGGGACAGTTGAAGCTTTCTTT
NA	TRBV5-1	TRBJ2-1	NA	13	CASTTEDYNEQFF	TGCGCCAGCACCACGGAGGATTACAATGAGCAGTTCTTC
NA	TRBV29-1	TRBJ1-1	few	13	CSVFRDLRSEAFF	TGCAGCGTTTTCCGGGACCTTCGCTCTGAAGCTTTCTTT
TRBD1	TRBV5-8	TRBJ1-2	NA	15	CASSLLPGQGGGYTF	TGTGCCAGCAGCTTGCTTCCCGGACAGGGTGGCGGCTACACCTTC
TRBD2	TRBV2	TRBJ2-5	NA	15	CASSGIAGGQETQYF	TGTGCCAGCAGTGGAATCGCGGGAGGTCAGGAGACCCAGTACTTC
NA	TRBV27	TRBJ1-4	NA	12	CASGTRGEKLFF	TGTGCCAGCGGGACCCGAGGTGAAAAACTGTTTTTT